The rows below give T cell receptor beta chains drawn from one sample of a study of beta chain features in type 1 diabetes. Profiling relied on immunoSEQ multiplex PCR, and the TCRdb table lists in-frame clones only, not all of them. The repertoire includes roughly 180,000 clones, roughly 7.1% of them detected once, and about 0.9% sits in the top ten. Sequenced sample: central memory CD4+ T cells from blood. All receptors derive from a woman between 35 and 50 years old with type 1 diabetes. Both conserved end residues are part of each CDR3. The D gene is left open where the match is weak. Size is stated for part of the rows, as once, few or many counts, or as a class when the clone is expanded.

D	V	J	size	DNA	CDR3
.	TRBV5-1	TRBJ2-6	few	TGCGCCAGCAGCTTGGAAGCTAGCTCTGGGGCCAACGTCCTGACTTTC	CASSLEASSGANVLTF
.	TRBV2	TRBJ1-1	few	TGTGCCAGCAGTGATCAGGGGAACACTGAAGCTTTCTTT	CASSDQGNTEAFF
.	TRBV7-9	TRBJ2-3	few	TGTGCCAGCAGCACCGGGGGGCGATCAGATACGCAGTATTTT	CASSTGGRSDTQYF
.	TRBV7-9	TRBJ2-6	few	TGTGCCAGCAGCGAGATAGCCTCTGGGGCCAACGTCCTGACTTTC	CASSEIASGANVLTF
.	TRBV6-6	TRBJ1-1	few	TGTGCCAGCAGTTACTCGAGTGGGGGGGATGCTGAAGCTTTCTTT	CASSYSSGGDAEAFF
.	TRBV4-2	TRBJ1-3	.	TGTGCCAGCAGCCAATCCCTAAACGCTGGAAACACCATATATTTT	CASSQSLNAGNTIYF
.	TRBV9	TRBJ1-1	few	TGTGCCAGCAGCGTGGGCAGCCCGAACACTGAAGCTTTCTTT	CASSVGSPNTEAFF
.	TRBV7-3	TRBJ1-1	.	TGTGCCAGCAGCGACCAGGCGAACACTGAAGCTTTCTTT	CASSDQANTEAFF
.	TRBV5-1	TRBJ2-3	.	TGCGCCAGCAGCTGGCGGGGAGAGCCCCCAGATACGCAGTATTTT	CASSWRGEPPDTQYF
.	TRBV7-2	TRBJ1-2	.	TGTGCCAGCAGCTTTATGGCGGGGAACTATGGCTACACCTTC	CASSFMAGNYGYTF
.	TRBV11-2	TRBJ2-1	.	TGTGCCAGCAGCTTAGCACGAGCGGCTGGAAGCAATGAGCAGTTCTTC	CASSLARAAGSNEQFF
TRBD2	TRBV9	TRBJ2-1	few	TGTGCCAGCAGCATACTTGGACTAGCGTTCAACAATGAGCAGTTCTTC	CASSILGLAFNNEQFF
TRBD1	TRBV29-1	TRBJ1-2	.	TGCAGCGTTGAAGATACAGGGGCGGAGGATGGCTACACCTTC	CSVEDTGAEDGYTF